This T cell receptor beta chain originates from a study of metastatic and nonmetastatic thyroid tumors (dated by TCRdb to 2018 to 2020). Concerning the study at large: For patients with malignant and with benign thyroid disease, the researchers compared repertoires between peripheral blood samples and tumor or nodule tissue samples.

The investigation overall reported the following: In both blood and tumor samples, TCR beta diversity was reported to be significantly higher in malignant tumors than in benign nodules.

The library was made by PCR. The reads were generated on an Illumina HiSeq 4000. High-throughput sequencing was used to profile the TCR beta-chain CDR3 region of every patient. Processing in the source paper ran as follows. A classifier to discriminate distant-metastatic papillary thyroid cancer patients was built from CDR3 differences across clinicopathological groups. To measure repertoire diversity the researchers used the Shannon index, while the Morisita-Horn index served to gauge how similar the tumor and blood repertoires were. The raw public reads went through TCRdb reprocessing: fastp at Q25, MiXCR clone calling, in-frame beta chains kept. These V and J calls are TCRdb output, not the study's own analysis. The sample table records 50,000 or so clones; under 25% of these occur just once. Around 3.4% of the sample comes from the top ten. No patient had received any treatment before thyroid surgery. Patient clinical samples collected from about 2011 to 2019 were retrospectively analysed using T-cell receptor beta sequencing.

Comment on this clone: Its antigen has not been determined. Base qualities are missing; no much larger clone stands one base away.

The clonotype originates from a male donor with papillary thyroid cancer or a benign thyroid nodule (not recorded which). Some clones in this sample may be carry-over from other donors' samples. Sequenced: blood.

Here the CDR3 is given as CASSTHTTRAYGTGELFF. The nucleotide sequence reads TGTGCCAGTAGTACTCATACGACTAGAGCCTATGGCACCGGGGAGCTGTTTTTT. This receptor chain uses TRBV19 and TRBJ2-2; possibly the D gene is TRBD2, per 6 matching bases. The cysteine opens and the phenylalanine closes a CDR3 of 18 amino acids. CDR3 DNA only is kept here, 54 bases in frame from base 1. The germline V gene (reference sequence) yields LNHDA for CDR1 and SQIVND for CDR2. The junction shows trimming of 4 bases on V and 4 bases on J, plus 22 bases between the germline ends.